The present T cell receptor (beta chain) was sequenced within a study of spatial heterogeneity in lung cancer. Individually, TCR cDNA molecules were each labelled with a unique molecular identifier. TCRdb independently ran MiXCR on the 5' RACE reads; one entry per CDR3 protein. The data contain over a thousand distinct CDR3 sequences, less than 30% of them singletons. CDR3 length: 15 amino acids. Germline V gives CDR1 SNHLY, CDR2 FYNNEI. The V gene lost 3 bases and the J gene lost 1 base, with 13 bases spanning the gap. Described time point: blood at routine non-recurrence follow-up after resection. Unsorted whole RNA samples from tumor, nontumor lung or frozen PBMC were sequenced. By sample share, this clonotype is medium-sized.

The chain couples TRBV2 to TRBJ2-7; D call uncertain. The source of this sequence is a male donor with early-stage non-small cell lung cancer. The sample was PBMCs, taken at follow-up. The CDR3 sequence: CASSERWAKSYEQYF. The CDR3 region has the DNA TGTGCCAGCAGTGAGAGGTGGGCAAAGTCCTACGAGCAGTACTTC.